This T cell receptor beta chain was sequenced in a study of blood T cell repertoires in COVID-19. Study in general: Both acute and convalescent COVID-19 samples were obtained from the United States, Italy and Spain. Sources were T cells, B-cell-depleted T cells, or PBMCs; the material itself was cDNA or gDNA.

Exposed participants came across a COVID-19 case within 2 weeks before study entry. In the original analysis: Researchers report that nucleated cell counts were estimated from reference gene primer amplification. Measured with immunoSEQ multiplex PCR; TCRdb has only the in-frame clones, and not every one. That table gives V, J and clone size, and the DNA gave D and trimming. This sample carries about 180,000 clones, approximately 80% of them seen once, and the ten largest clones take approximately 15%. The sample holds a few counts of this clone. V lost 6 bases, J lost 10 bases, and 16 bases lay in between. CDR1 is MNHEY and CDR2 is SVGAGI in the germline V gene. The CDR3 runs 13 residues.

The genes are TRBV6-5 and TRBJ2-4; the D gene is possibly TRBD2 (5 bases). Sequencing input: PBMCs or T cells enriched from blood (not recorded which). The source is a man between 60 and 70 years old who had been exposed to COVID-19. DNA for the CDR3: TGTGCCAGCAGCCTTGACCCCGGCGGGATTCAGTACTTC. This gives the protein CASSLDPGGIQYF.